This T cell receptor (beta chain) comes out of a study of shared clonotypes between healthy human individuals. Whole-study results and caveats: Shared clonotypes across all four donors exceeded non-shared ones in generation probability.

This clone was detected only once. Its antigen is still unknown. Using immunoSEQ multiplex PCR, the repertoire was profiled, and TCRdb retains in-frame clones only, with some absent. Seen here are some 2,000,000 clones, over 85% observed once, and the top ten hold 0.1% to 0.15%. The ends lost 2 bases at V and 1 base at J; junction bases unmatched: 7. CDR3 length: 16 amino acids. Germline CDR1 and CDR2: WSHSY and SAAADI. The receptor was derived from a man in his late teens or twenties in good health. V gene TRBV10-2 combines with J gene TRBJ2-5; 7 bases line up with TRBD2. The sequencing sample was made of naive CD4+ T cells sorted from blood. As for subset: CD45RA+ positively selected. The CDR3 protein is CASSEGTTRPQETQYF. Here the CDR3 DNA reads TGCGCCAGCAGTGAGGGGACTACCCGGCCCCAAGAGACCCAGTACTTC.